A selection of T cell receptor beta chains follows, all from one sample in a study of early T cells in non-severe SARS-CoV-2 infection. TCRdb recomputed calls from the 5' RACE reads with MiXCR, one row per CDR3 protein. The table lists over 80,000 distinct CDR3 sequences, about 12% of them singletons, with 4.4% in the top ten. The sequenced sample was whole blood, obtained at baseline. Every receptor here comes from an adult who was a healthcare worker with PCR-confirmed SARS-CoV-2 infection or an uninfected control (not recorded which). CDR3s include the opening cysteine and the closing phenylalanine or tryptophan. The order of the fields is V gene, D gene, J gene, clone size, CDR3 DNA, CDR3 protein. The D gene is left open where the match is weak. The size of a clone is reported for some rows only, either as once, few or many, or as a class for expanded clones.

v_gene: TRBV25-1
d_gene: TRBD2
j_gene: TRBJ2-2
abundance: -
CDR3nt: TGTGCCAGCAGTTCCGGGACTAGCGTTGGATCCTCCGGGGAGCTGTTTTTT
CDR3aa: CASSSGTSVGSSGELFF

v_gene: TRBV20-1
d_gene: -
j_gene: TRBJ1-1
abundance: -
CDR3nt: TGCAGCCCTCAGGGCACTGAAGCTTTCTTT
CDR3aa: CSPQGTEAFF

v_gene: TRBV13
d_gene: -
j_gene: TRBJ2-3
abundance: -
CDR3nt: TGTGCCAGCAGCTCAGGGACACCGGGGGTTGCAGATACGCAGTATTTT
CDR3aa: CASSSGTPGVADTQYF

v_gene: TRBV12-3/TRBV12-4
d_gene: TRBD1
j_gene: TRBJ2-4
abundance: -
CDR3nt: TGTGCCAGCAGTTTAGGGGACAGGGCTTTTCTTGCCAAAAACATTCAGTACTTC
CDR3aa: CASSLGDRAFLAKNIQYF

v_gene: TRBV11-2
d_gene: TRBD2
j_gene: TRBJ2-7
abundance: -
CDR3nt: TGTGCCAGCAGCCAGGGACTAGCGGGGGGACCGGGTCACTACGAGCAGTACTTC
CDR3aa: CASSQGLAGGPGHYEQYF

v_gene: TRBV7-6
d_gene: TRBD2
j_gene: TRBJ2-2
abundance: many
CDR3nt: TGTGCCAGCAGCTTAGTGCCTAGCGGGGGGAACACCGGGGAGCTGTTTTTT
CDR3aa: CASSLVPSGGNTGELFF

v_gene: TRBV10-3
d_gene: TRBD1
j_gene: TRBJ1-3
abundance: few
CDR3nt: TGTGCCATGGGACAGCGGGAGGCTGGAAACACCATATATTTT
CDR3aa: CAMGQREAGNTIYF

v_gene: TRBV27
d_gene: -
j_gene: TRBJ2-6
abundance: few
CDR3nt: TGTGCCAGCACGCCGGGGACAACTGGGGCCAACGTCCTGACTTTC
CDR3aa: CASTPGTTGANVLTF

v_gene: TRBV20-1
d_gene: -
j_gene: TRBJ1-1
abundance: -
CDR3nt: TGCAGTGGGGCGGTTCCCGGGGACACTGAAGCTTTCTTT
CDR3aa: CSGAVPGDTEAFF

v_gene: TRBV10-2
d_gene: TRBD1
j_gene: TRBJ1-5
abundance: -
CDR3nt: TGCGCCAGCAGTGAGTACATTGGGACAGGGGGCCGGAGGGAGGCCCAGCATTTT
CDR3aa: CASSEYIGTGGRREAQHF

v_gene: TRBV12-3/TRBV12-4
d_gene: -
j_gene: TRBJ2-1
abundance: -
CDR3nt: TGTGCCAGCAGTGCCGGACTGAGCTACAATGAGCAGTTCTTC
CDR3aa: CASSAGLSYNEQFF

v_gene: TRBV12-3/TRBV12-4
d_gene: -
j_gene: TRBJ1-1
abundance: many
CDR3nt: TGTGCCACCTCGTCGGGGGTTGGTTTTAGGAACACTGAAGCTTTCTTT
CDR3aa: CATSSGVGFRNTEAFF

v_gene: TRBV24-1
d_gene: TRBD1
j_gene: TRBJ2-2
abundance: many
CDR3nt: TGTGCCGCCGGACAGGTGAACACCGGGGAGCTGTTTTTT
CDR3aa: CAAGQVNTGELFF

v_gene: TRBV2
d_gene: -
j_gene: TRBJ2-1
abundance: -
CDR3nt: TGTGCCAGCATTGTGAAGGGGGCGGGAAGGGCCTACAATGAGCAGTTCTTC
CDR3aa: CASIVKGAGRAYNEQFF

v_gene: TRBV4-1
d_gene: TRBD1
j_gene: TRBJ1-4
abundance: many
CDR3nt: TGCGCCAGCAGCCAACGCGAGACAGGGGATAATGAAAAACTGTTTTTT
CDR3aa: CASSQRETGDNEKLFF

v_gene: TRBV11-1
d_gene: -
j_gene: TRBJ2-1
abundance: few
CDR3nt: TGTGCCAGCAGCCCTACGCCGGGGGGCCCCGATGAGCAGTTCTTC
CDR3aa: CASSPTPGGPDEQFF

v_gene: TRBV12-3/TRBV12-4
d_gene: TRBD1
j_gene: TRBJ1-2
abundance: many
CDR3nt: TGTGCCAGCAGTTTTCGGACAGGGGTAGGCTACACCTTC
CDR3aa: CASSFRTGVGYTF

v_gene: TRBV6-6
d_gene: TRBD2
j_gene: TRBJ2-7
abundance: -
CDR3nt: TGTGCCAGCTATCTCCCCGGGGGGGCGGGCGAGCAGTACTTC
CDR3aa: CASYLPGGAGEQYF

v_gene: TRBV4-1
d_gene: -
j_gene: TRBJ1-5
abundance: -
CDR3nt: TGCGCCAGCAGCCCTATCCCGGGGAGCAGCCAGCCCCAGCATTTT
CDR3aa: CASSPIPGSSQPQHF

v_gene: TRBV2
d_gene: TRBD2
j_gene: TRBJ2-5
abundance: -
CDR3nt: TGTGCCAGCAGGACCGACATCGGGATAGCGGGGGCCATGAAGTACTTC
CDR3aa: CASRTDIGIAGAMKYF

v_gene: TRBV11-3
d_gene: TRBD2
j_gene: TRBJ2-7
abundance: -
CDR3nt: TGTGCCAGCAGCAGGGGGACTAGGATAGGGAGCTCCTACGAGCAGTACTTC
CDR3aa: CASSRGTRIGSSYEQYF

v_gene: TRBV11-2
d_gene: -
j_gene: TRBJ2-1
abundance: -
CDR3nt: TGTGCCAGCAGCTTAGGGGAGTGGGTCAATGAGCAGTTCTTC
CDR3aa: CASSLGEWVNEQFF

v_gene: TRBV9
d_gene: -
j_gene: TRBJ2-7
abundance: -
CDR3nt: TGTGCCAGCAGCCCAACATCGACGACAGGCCCCTACGAGCAGTACTTC
CDR3aa: CASSPTSTTGPYEQYF

v_gene: TRBV29-1
d_gene: -
j_gene: TRBJ2-1
abundance: -
CDR3nt: TGCAGCGGACGATCTAGTGCCCGCCCCTACAATGAGCAGTTCTTC
CDR3aa: CSGRSSARPYNEQFF

v_gene: TRBV2
d_gene: -
j_gene: TRBJ2-3
abundance: few
CDR3nt: TGTGCCAGCAGTGAAGCTGAAAGCTACAACTTAGATACGCAGTATTTT
CDR3aa: CASSEAESYNLDTQYF

v_gene: TRBV20-1
d_gene: TRBD1
j_gene: TRBJ2-3
abundance: few
CDR3nt: TGCAGTGCTAGAGATCGAAGGACAGGGACAGATACGCAGTATTTT
CDR3aa: CSARDRRTGTDTQYF

v_gene: TRBV11-2
d_gene: -
j_gene: TRBJ2-7
abundance: few
CDR3nt: TGTGCCAGCAGCTTAGGAGGGACGGGACTCCTATACGAGCAGTACTTC
CDR3aa: CASSLGGTGLLYEQYF

v_gene: TRBV6-5
d_gene: TRBD2
j_gene: TRBJ2-1
abundance: -
CDR3nt: TGTGCCAGCAGACTCCTCTCGGGAGGGACTTCCTACAATGAGCAGTTCTTC
CDR3aa: CASRLLSGGTSYNEQFF

v_gene: TRBV10-3
d_gene: -
j_gene: TRBJ1-4
abundance: -
CDR3nt: TGTGCCATCAGTGAGTCTGATTTCCGGGGACTGTTTTTT
CDR3aa: CAISESDFRGLFF

v_gene: TRBV11-2
d_gene: -
j_gene: TRBJ2-1
abundance: few
CDR3nt: TGTGCCAGCAGCTCCTTCTACAATGAGCAGTTCTTC
CDR3aa: CASSSFYNEQFF

v_gene: TRBV24-1
d_gene: -
j_gene: TRBJ2-3
abundance: few
CDR3nt: TGTGCCACCAGTGATGGAGGTAGGGCAGGGGGGCCAGATACGCAGTATTTT
CDR3aa: CATSDGGRAGGPDTQYF

v_gene: TRBV6-5
d_gene: -
j_gene: TRBJ1-2
abundance: many
CDR3nt: TGTGCCAGCAGTTACTCACCGGGCTATGGCTACACCTTC
CDR3aa: CASSYSPGYGYTF

v_gene: TRBV28
d_gene: TRBD1
j_gene: TRBJ1-1
abundance: many
CDR3nt: TGTGCCAGCAGCGACAGGGGCGTAACTGAAGCTTTCTTT
CDR3aa: CASSDRGVTEAFF

v_gene: TRBV7-9
d_gene: -
j_gene: TRBJ2-3
abundance: many
CDR3nt: TGTGCCAGCAGCTTAGCGGGCTCCACAGATACGCAGTATTTT
CDR3aa: CASSLAGSTDTQYF

v_gene: TRBV29-1
d_gene: TRBD1
j_gene: TRBJ2-7
abundance: -
CDR3nt: TGCAGCGTTGAAGCCCGGGACAGGGGATACGACGAGCAGTACTTC
CDR3aa: CSVEARDRGYDEQYF

v_gene: TRBV18
d_gene: TRBD1
j_gene: TRBJ1-1
abundance: few
CDR3nt: TGTGCCAGCTCACCGGAGACAGGGATACACACTGAAGCTTTCTTT
CDR3aa: CASSPETGIHTEAFF

v_gene: TRBV18
d_gene: -
j_gene: TRBJ2-1
abundance: few
CDR3nt: TGTGCCAGCTCACCACCAGCAGGGGACCATGAGCAGTTCTTC
CDR3aa: CASSPPAGDHEQFF

v_gene: TRBV28
d_gene: TRBD1
j_gene: TRBJ1-6
abundance: -
CDR3nt: TGTGCCAGCACAGGACAGGGCGGCTCACCCCTCCACTTT
CDR3aa: CASTGQGGSPLHF

v_gene: TRBV29-1
d_gene: -
j_gene: TRBJ2-6
abundance: few
CDR3nt: TGCAGCTACAGGGATGGGGCCAACGTCCTGACTTTC
CDR3aa: CSYRDGANVLTF

v_gene: TRBV13
d_gene: -
j_gene: TRBJ2-1
abundance: -
CDR3nt: TGTGCCAGCAGCCACCCGCCGGGGCAGGCCCACAATGAGCAGTTCTTC
CDR3aa: CASSHPPGQAHNEQFF

v_gene: TRBV10-3
d_gene: -
j_gene: TRBJ2-1
abundance: -
CDR3nt: TGTGCCATCAGTGAGCACGGGAGCTACTACAATGAGCAGTTCTTC
CDR3aa: CAISEHGSYYNEQFF

v_gene: TRBV27
d_gene: -
j_gene: TRBJ1-6
abundance: few
CDR3nt: TGTGCCAGCAGTTTATCGGGGGGGTATAATTCACCCCTCCACTTT
CDR3aa: CASSLSGGYNSPLHF

v_gene: TRBV7-8
d_gene: TRBD2
j_gene: TRBJ2-7
abundance: many
CDR3nt: TGTGCCAGCAGCTTGACAGCGGGGGGCACCAATTCCTACGAGCAGTACTTC
CDR3aa: CASSLTAGGTNSYEQYF

v_gene: TRBV6-6
d_gene: -
j_gene: TRBJ1-1
abundance: many
CDR3nt: TGTGCCAGCAGTTACATTCAGAACACTGAAGCTTTCTTT
CDR3aa: CASSYIQNTEAFF

v_gene: TRBV14
d_gene: -
j_gene: TRBJ1-1
abundance: many
CDR3nt: TGTGCCAGCAGCCATGGCGTGAACACTGAAGCTTTCTTT
CDR3aa: CASSHGVNTEAFF

v_gene: TRBV18
d_gene: -
j_gene: TRBJ2-5
abundance: -
CDR3nt: TGTGCCAGCTCACCACTCAAAGAGACCCAGTACTTC
CDR3aa: CASSPLKETQYF